This paragraph covers one T cell receptor (beta chain) sequence. Antigen: not known. PCR employed 60 Vbeta and 13 Jbeta primers. The repertoire was sequenced with immunoSEQ multiplex PCR; TCRdb's copy has only in-frame clones and lacks some. Of some 140,000 clones in the sample, about 80% were seen once. These data originate in a study of cytomegalovirus exposure and HLA in healthy donors. Study details: A preliminary data release comprised 80 million or so unique TCRs obtained from HLA-typed donors. Study-wide findings and caveats: Reported performance of the classifier showed diagnosis of cytomegalovirus status with high specificity and sensitivity. Presence/absence analysis assumed near-uniform sequencing depth across donors. Cytomegalovirus-associated status was assigned to about 160 TCR beta chains.

CDR3 length: 15 residues. V shed 4 bases and J 1 base; nucleotides not matched to a gene: 4. Germline CDR1 and CDR2: MNHNY and SVGAGI (reference sequence). V gene TRBV6-6 combines with J gene TRBJ2-4; TRBD1 agrees at 7 bases. Sequenced input: PBMCs. This receptor was taken from a woman aged 40 to 50 in good health and CMV-seronegative. The CDR3 region has the DNA TGTGCCAGCAGTTCCTCACAGGGGGCCAAAAACATTCAGTACTTC. Its translation is CASSSSQGAKNIQYF.